This TCR beta chain came from a study of blood T cell repertoires in COVID-19. At the level of the study: T cells, B-cell-depleted T cells, or PBMCs supplied cDNA or gDNA.

The age range of participants was about 18 to 89 years, with residence in 20 to 25 US areas. How the authors handled the data: Amplifying reference gene primers gave estimates of nucleated cell counts. Measured with immunoSEQ multiplex PCR; TCRdb has only the in-frame clones, and not every one. Clone size and the V and J calls come from that table; the DNA yielded D and trimming. The sample includes about 400,000 clones, roughly 87% of them seen just once. V was shortened by 1 base and J by 4 bases, with 10 bases between the two germline ends. There are 14 residues in the CDR3. Looked up from germline, CDR1 is LNHNV and CDR2 is YYDKDF (reference sequence).

What was sequenced was PBMCs or T cells enriched from blood (not recorded which). The chain couples TRBV15 to TRBJ1-2; D not resolved. The sequence derives from a woman between 40 and 55 years old with acute COVID-19. The CDR3 DNA sequence: TGTGCCACCAGCAGAGTTTTAACAGTCTATGGCTACACCTTC. Encoded protein: CATSRVLTVYGYTF.